This T cell receptor beta chain was identified during a study of naive and memory T cell subsets. The SP2 primer and nested alpha and beta constant region primers amplified ligated cDNA in four rounds. Reverse transcription of blood and skin TCR RNA was primed at alpha and beta constant regions. TCRdb redid the calling of the UMI-ligation and nested PCR reads with MiXCR, one entry per CDR3 protein. The data hold over 20,000 distinct CDR3 sequences, with roughly 5.5% observed a single time. The CDR3 is 15 residues long. V lost 4 bases and J lost 4; bases outside the gene matches: 6. This clonotype came up many times. The library had UMIs added by 3' ligation of an oligonucleotide to TCR cDNA.

This rearrangement joins TRBV12-3 or TRBV12-4 to TRBJ2-3, with 9 bases fitting TRBD2. This TCR was sampled from an adult in good health. The specimen sequenced was blood. CDR3 amino acids: CASSSLAGVADTQYF. The CDR3 nucleotides are TGTGCCAGCAGTTCCTTAGCGGGGGTGGCAGATACGCAGTATTTT.